The sequence of this TCR beta chain was determined in a study of Graves' ophthalmopathy and Graves' hyperthyroidism. Ophthalmopathy donors were characterized by moderate-to-severe activity, CAS of at least 3, NOSPECS of at least 4, and duration under 3 months. Reliance was placed on clinical symptoms, serum thyroxine, TRAb, thyroid ultrasound and orbital computed tomography for diagnosis. The authors used Ficoll-Paque density gradient centrifugation to separate PBMCs. The input was about 10 ml of fresh peripheral blood. This CDR3 spans 15 amino acids. V lost 6 bases and J 3 bases, leaving 17 bases between the germline ends. This clonotype was seen many times. The sequenced template was RNA, covering the TCR beta CDR3 region. Second-round multiplex PCR followed a first-round RT-PCR using HTBI primers. TCRdb processed the multiplex PCR reads anew with MiXCR; each CDR3 protein has one entry. This sample carries some 520,000 distinct CDR3 sequences, about 15% of them seen once, and the ten largest clones take about a tenth.

The material sequenced was blood. The chain recombines TRBV12-3 or TRBV12-4 with TRBJ2-5; D possibly uses TRBD1 or TRBD2 (6 bases each). This clonotype was obtained from a woman in her 30s with Graves' ophthalmopathy. Here the CDR3 DNA reads TGTGCCAGCAGCGGACGTACGGGGGCCGAAGAGACCCAGTACTTC. Protein product: CASSGRTGAEETQYF.